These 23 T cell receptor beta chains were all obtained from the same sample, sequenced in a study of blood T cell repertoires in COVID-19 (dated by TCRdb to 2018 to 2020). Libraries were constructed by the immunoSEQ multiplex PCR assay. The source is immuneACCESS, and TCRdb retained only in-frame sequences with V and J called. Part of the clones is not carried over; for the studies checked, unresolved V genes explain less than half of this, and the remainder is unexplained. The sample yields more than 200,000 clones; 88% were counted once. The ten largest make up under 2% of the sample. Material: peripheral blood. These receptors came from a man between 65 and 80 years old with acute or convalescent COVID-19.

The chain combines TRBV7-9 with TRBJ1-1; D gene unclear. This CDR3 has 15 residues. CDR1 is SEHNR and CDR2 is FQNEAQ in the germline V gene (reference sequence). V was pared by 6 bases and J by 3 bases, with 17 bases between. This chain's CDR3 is CASRNREGGDTEAFF. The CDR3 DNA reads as TGTGCCAGCAGAAATAGAGAGGGAGGTGACACTGAAGCTTTCTTT.

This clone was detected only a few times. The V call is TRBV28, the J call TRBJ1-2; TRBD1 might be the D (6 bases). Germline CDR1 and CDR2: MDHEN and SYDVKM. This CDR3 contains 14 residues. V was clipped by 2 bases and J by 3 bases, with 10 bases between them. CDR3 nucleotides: TGTGCCAGCAGTTTAACAGGGCGAGACTATGGCTACACCTTC. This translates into CASSLTGRDYGYTF.

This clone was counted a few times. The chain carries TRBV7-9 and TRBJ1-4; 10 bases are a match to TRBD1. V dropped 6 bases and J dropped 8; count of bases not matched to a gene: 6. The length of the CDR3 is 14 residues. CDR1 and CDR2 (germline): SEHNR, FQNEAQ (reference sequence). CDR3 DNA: TGTGCCAGCAGTTCCGGGACAGGGGAAGAAAAACTGTTTTTT. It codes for CASSSGTGEEKLFF.

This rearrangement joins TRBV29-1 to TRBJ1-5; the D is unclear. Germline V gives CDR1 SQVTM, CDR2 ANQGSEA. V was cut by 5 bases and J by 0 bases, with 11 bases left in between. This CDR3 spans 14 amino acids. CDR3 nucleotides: TGCAGCGTTACAGCTACGGATAGCAATCAGCCCCAGCATTTT. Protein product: CSVTATDSNQPQHF. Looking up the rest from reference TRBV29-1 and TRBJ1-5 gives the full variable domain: SAVISQKPSRDICQRGTSLTIQCQVDSQVTMMFWYRQQPGQSLTLIATANQGSEATYESGFVIDKFPISRPNLTFSTLTVSNMSPEDSSIYLCSVTATDSNQPQHFGDGTRLSIL.

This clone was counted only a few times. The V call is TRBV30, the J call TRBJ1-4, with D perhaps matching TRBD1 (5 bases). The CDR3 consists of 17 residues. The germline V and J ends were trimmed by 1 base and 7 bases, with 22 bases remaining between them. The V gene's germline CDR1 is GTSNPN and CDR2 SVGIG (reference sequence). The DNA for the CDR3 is TGTGCCTGGAGTGACCCAGACGGGAGGACGGGGGGTGAAAAACTGTTTTTT. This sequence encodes CAWSDPDGRTGGEKLFF.

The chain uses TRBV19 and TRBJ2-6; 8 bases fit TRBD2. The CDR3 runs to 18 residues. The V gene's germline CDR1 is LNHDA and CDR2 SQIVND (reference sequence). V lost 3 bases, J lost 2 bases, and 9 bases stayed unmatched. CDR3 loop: CASSISAGASPGANVLTF. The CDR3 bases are TGTGCCAGTAGTATTTCAGCGGGGGCGAGCCCTGGGGCCAACGTCCTGACTTTC.

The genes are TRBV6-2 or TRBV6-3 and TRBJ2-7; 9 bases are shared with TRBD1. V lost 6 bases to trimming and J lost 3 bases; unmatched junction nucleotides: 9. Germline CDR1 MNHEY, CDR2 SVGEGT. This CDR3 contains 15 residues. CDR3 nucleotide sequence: TGTGCCAGCAGCCGCCGGGACAGGGTAGTCTACGAGCAGTACTTC. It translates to CASSRRDRVVYEQYF.

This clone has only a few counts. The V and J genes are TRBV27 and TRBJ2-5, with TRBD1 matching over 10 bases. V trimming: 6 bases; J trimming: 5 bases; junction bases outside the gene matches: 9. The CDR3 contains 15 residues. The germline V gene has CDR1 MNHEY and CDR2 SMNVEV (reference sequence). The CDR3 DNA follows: TGTGCCAGCAGAAAGACAGGGGGCGCGGGTGAGACCCAGTACTTC. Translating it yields CASRKTGGAGETQYF.

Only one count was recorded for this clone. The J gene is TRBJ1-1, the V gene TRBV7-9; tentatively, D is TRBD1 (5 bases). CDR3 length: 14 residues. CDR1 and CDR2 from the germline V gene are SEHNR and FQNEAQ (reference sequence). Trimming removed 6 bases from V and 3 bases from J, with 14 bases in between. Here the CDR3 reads CASRKGTGDTEAFF. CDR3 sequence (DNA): TGTGCCAGCAGGAAAGGGACTGGGGACACTGAAGCTTTCTTT.

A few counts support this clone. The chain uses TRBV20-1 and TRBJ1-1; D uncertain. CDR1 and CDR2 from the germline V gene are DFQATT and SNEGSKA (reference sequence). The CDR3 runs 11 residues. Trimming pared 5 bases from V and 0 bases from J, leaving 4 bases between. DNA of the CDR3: TGCAGTGCTTTTATGAACACTGAAGCTTTCTTT. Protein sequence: CSAFMNTEAFF.

CDR3 DNA sequence: TGTGCCAGAAGGCCGGGACAATATATTTACGAGCAGTACTTC. Translation gives CARRPGQYIYEQYF. V usage is TRBV5-3 and J usage is TRBJ2-7; D is possibly TRBD1 (6 bases). TRBV5-3 counts as an open reading frame of uncertain function. V was pared by 5 bases and J by 4 bases, with 16 bases between. The CDR3 has 14 residues.

Here the CDR3 reads CASSLAGAGTYEQYF. The DNA for the CDR3 is TGTGCCAGCAGCTTGGCAGGGGCTGGAACCTACGAGCAGTACTTC. The chain links TRBV5-6 to TRBJ2-7; D may be TRBD1 (6 bases). Germline CDR1 is SGHDT and CDR2 is YYEEEE. The CDR3 loop spans 15 amino acids. The V and J ends lost 0 bases and 2 bases respectively, with 12 bases between them.

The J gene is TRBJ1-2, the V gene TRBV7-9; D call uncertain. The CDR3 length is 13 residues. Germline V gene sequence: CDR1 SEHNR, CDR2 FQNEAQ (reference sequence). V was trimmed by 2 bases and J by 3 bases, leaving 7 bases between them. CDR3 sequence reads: CASSLKRDYGYTF. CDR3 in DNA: TGTGCCAGCAGCTTAAAACGGGACTATGGCTACACCTTC.

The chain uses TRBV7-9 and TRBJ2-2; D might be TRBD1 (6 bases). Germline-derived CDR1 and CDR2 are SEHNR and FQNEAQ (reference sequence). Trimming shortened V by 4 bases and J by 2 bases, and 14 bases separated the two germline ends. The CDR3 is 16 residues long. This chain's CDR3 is CASSSPRTANTGELFF. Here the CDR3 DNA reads TGTGCCAGCAGCTCGCCCCGGACAGCCAACACCGGGGAGCTGTTTTTT.

The CDR3 DNA reads as TGCAGCGTCCTCCGGGACAGTGGGATCAATGAGCAGTTCTTC. It yields the protein CSVLRDSGINEQFF. The chain uses TRBV29-1 and TRBJ2-1, with TRBD1 matching 7 bases. The germline V gene encodes CDR1 SQVTM and CDR2 ANQGSEA. V shed 6 bases, J shed 6 bases, and the junction held 11 bases outside the gene matches. CDR3 size: 14 residues.

The CDR3 bases are TGTGCCAGCAGCGTAAAAGAGGGACTAGCGGGAGGGTCTTACGAGCAGTACTTC. It yields the protein CASSVKEGLAGGSYEQYF. The rearrangement joins TRBV7-2 to TRBJ2-7; 16 bases agree with TRBD2. The V gene end was trimmed by 5 bases and the J gene end by 4 bases; junction bases not matched to a gene: 11. The CDR3 is 18 amino acids. The germline V gene has CDR1 SGHTA and CDR2 FQGNSA. The whole variable domain, remainder taken from reference TRBV7-2 and TRBJ2-7, is GAGVSQSPSNKVTEKGKDVELRCDPISGHTALYWYRQSLGQGLEFLIYFQGNSAPDKSGLPSDRFSAERTGGSVSTLTIQRTQQEDSAVYLCASSVKEGLAGGSYEQYFGPGTRLTVT.

The CDR3 DNA sequence: TGTGCCAGCAGCCTACAGGGTAAGGGTCAGCCCCAGCATTTT. It encodes CASSLQGKGQPQHF. The rearrangement uses TRBV27 and TRBJ1-5; D possibly corresponds to TRBD1 (6 bases). The CDR3 totals 14 residues. Between the trimmed V and J ends, which lost 6 bases and 6 bases, there was a span of 15 bases. The germline V gene has CDR1 MNHEY and CDR2 SMNVEV (reference sequence).

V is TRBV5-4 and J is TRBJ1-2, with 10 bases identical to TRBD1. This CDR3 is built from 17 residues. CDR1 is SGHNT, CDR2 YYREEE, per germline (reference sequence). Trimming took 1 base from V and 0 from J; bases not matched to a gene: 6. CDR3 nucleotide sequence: TGTGCCAGCAGCTTGCAGGGACAGGGGCCCGCTAACTATGGCTACACCTTC. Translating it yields CASSLQGQGPANYGYTF.

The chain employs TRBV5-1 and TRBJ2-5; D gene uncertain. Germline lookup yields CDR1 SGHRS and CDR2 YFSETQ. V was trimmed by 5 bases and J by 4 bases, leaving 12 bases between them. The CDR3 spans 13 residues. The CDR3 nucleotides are TGCGCCAGCAGAAACTACGGCGGAGAGACCCAGTACTTC. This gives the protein CASRNYGGETQYF. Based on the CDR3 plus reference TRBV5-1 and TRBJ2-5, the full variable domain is KAGVTQTPRYLIKTRGQQVTLSCSPISGHRSVSWYQQTPGQGLQFLFEYFSETQRNKGNFPGRFSGRQFSNSRSEMNVSTLELGDSALYLCASRNYGGETQYFGPGTRLLVL.

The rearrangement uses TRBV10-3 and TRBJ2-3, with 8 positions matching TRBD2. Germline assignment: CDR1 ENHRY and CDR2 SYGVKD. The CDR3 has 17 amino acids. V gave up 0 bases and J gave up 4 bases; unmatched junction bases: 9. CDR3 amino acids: CAISESGRGIAADTQYF. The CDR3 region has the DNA TGTGCCATCAGTGAGTCCGGGAGGGGAATAGCCGCAGATACGCAGTATTTT.

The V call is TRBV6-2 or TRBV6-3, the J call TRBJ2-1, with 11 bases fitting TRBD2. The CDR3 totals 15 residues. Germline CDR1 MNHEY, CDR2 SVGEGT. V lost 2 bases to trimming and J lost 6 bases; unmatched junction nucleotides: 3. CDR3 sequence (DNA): TGTGCCAGCAGTTACCCGGGACTAGCGGCCAATGAGCAGTTCTTC. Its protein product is CASSYPGLAANEQFF.

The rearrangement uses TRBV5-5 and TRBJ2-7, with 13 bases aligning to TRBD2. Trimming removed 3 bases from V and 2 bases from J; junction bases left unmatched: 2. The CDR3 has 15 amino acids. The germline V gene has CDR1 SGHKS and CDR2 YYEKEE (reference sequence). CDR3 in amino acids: CASSSGLAGAYEQYF. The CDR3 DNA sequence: TGTGCCAGCAGCTCCGGACTAGCGGGAGCCTACGAGCAGTACTTC.

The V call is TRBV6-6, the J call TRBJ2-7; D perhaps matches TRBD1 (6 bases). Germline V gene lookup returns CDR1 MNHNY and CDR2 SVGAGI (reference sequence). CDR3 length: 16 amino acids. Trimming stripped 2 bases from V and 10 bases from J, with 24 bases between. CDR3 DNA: TGTGCCAGCAGTTACCCAGGGACAAGTCAAAGATTGAGTCAGTACTTC. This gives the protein CASSYPGTSQRLSQYF.